This TCR beta chain derives from a study of cytomegalovirus exposure and HLA in healthy donors. Study context: An earlier analysis identified 95 million to 120 million unique TCR beta sequences in 150 million to 200 million T cells.

The CDR3 runs to 18 residues. Unmatched junction bases numbered 13, after V lost 3 bases and J lost 4 bases. CDR1 and CDR2 (germline): PRHDT, FYEKMQ (reference sequence). Primers for the PCR totalled 60 Vbeta and 13 Jbeta. Clones were sequenced by immunoSEQ multiplex PCR, and TCRdb holds only the in-frame ones, with some missing. Here the sample spans 79,000 or so clones, under 85% being singletons. Regarding the study as a whole: Because they were indistinguishable, some V segments, including TRBV6-2 and TRBV6-3, were excluded. In a later analysis, CMV-associated beta chains were mostly HLA-associated, it appeared. An observed cluster of highly shared sequence variants was recorded as a likely sequencing artifact.

Worth noting for this clone: Antigen specificity is unknown.

The chain carries TRBV13 and TRBJ2-5, with TRBD2 identical over 11 bases. Sequenced sample: PBMCs. The source of this sequence is a woman in her thirties or forties in good health and CMV-seropositive. As DNA, the CDR3 is TGTGCCAGCAGCTTGAGGACTAGCGGGCCTCCCTCCGGAGAGACCCAGTACTTC. This codes for CASSLRTSGPPSGETQYF.